A selection of T cell receptor beta chains follows, all from one sample in a study of neoadjuvant anti-PD-1 for oral cavity cancer. Sequencing was performed with immunoSEQ multiplex PCR; in TCRdb, only in-frame clones are kept and a portion is missing. The sample includes 8,500 to 10,000 clones, just under 70% of them seen just once. The sequencing used PBMCs, collected after nivolumab (anti-PD-1) treatment. All receptors derive from a person aged 35-79 years with oral cavity squamous cell carcinoma. CDR3s include the opening cysteine and the closing phenylalanine or tryptophan. The order of the fields is D gene, V gene, clone size, CDR3 length, J gene, CDR3 protein, CDR3 DNA. D genes are given only for firm matches. Not all rows give a size; the values are once, few, many and, for expanded clones, a class.

>.|TRBV7-9|.|15|TRBJ1-4
CASSLSQPTNEKLFF
TGTGCCAGCAGCTTAAGCCAGCCAACTAATGAAAAACTGTTTTTT
>TRBD2|TRBV19|.|15|TRBJ2-1
CASSTDRDYLNEQFF
TGTGCCAGTAGTACCGACCGGGACTACCTCAATGAGCAGTTCTTC
>.|TRBV14|once|17|TRBJ1-6
CASSPLALGGIGSPLHF
TGTGCCAGCAGCCCCTTAGCGCTAGGGGGGATTGGATCACCCCTCCACTTT
>.|TRBV5-1|.|13|TRBJ2-7
CASSLEVGLEQYF
TGCGCCAGCAGCTTGGAGGTGGGTTTGGAGCAGTACTTC
>.|TRBV15|.|15|TRBJ2-7
CATSRAGQRGDEQYF
TGTGCCACCAGCAGGGCTGGACAAAGGGGGGACGAGCAGTACTTC
>TRBD1|TRBV2|.|14|TRBJ1-5
CASRRQGGNQPQHF
TGTGCCAGCAGAAGACAGGGAGGTAATCAGCCCCAGCATTTT
>.|TRBV27|.|13|TRBJ1-1
CASSFRGGTEAFF
TGTGCCAGCAGTTTCCGGGGGGGCACTGAAGCTTTCTTT
>.|TRBV29-1|.|14|TRBJ1-2
CSVEGTGGSYGYTF
TGCAGCGTTGAAGGGACGGGGGGGTCTTATGGCTACACCTTC
>TRBD2|TRBV7-9|.|16|TRBJ2-1
CASSYVPGLHAGEQFF
TGTGCCAGCAGCTACGTTCCGGGACTACATGCCGGTGAGCAGTTCTTC
>.|TRBV5-1|.|13|TRBJ2-5
CASGQDTQETQYF
TGCGCCAGCGGCCAAGACACACAAGAGACCCAGTACTTC
>.|TRBV6-4|.|14|TRBJ2-6
CASSALTPGGVLTF
TGTGCCAGCAGTGCCCTCACACCCGGGGGCGTCCTGACTTTC
>.|TRBV27|.|13|TRBJ1-1
CASSFWDMGPAFF
TGTGCCAGCAGTTTCTGGGACATGGGGCCGGCTTTCTTT
>TRBD2|TRBV7-9|.|16|TRBJ2-7
CASSLLGSGGSYEQYF
TGTGCCAGCAGCTTGCTGGGGAGCGGGGGGTCCTACGAGCAGTACTTC
>.|TRBV9|.|13|TRBJ1-1
CASSAGVVTEAFF
TGTGCCAGCAGCGCCGGGGTGGTAACTGAAGCTTTCTTT
>TRBD2|TRBV29-1|.|15|TRBJ2-7
CSVEASGSSSYEQYF
TGCAGCGTTGAGGCTAGCGGGAGTAGCTCCTACGAGCAGTACTTC
>.|TRBV18|medium-sized|12|TRBJ2-6
CASSPGANVLTF
TGTGCCAGCTCACCTGGGGCCAACGTCCTGACTTTC
>.|TRBV6-5|.|11|TRBJ2-5
CASARGETQYF
TGTGCCAGCGCTAGAGGAGAGACCCAGTACTTC
>TRBD1|TRBV19|.|15|TRBJ1-6
CASSMRQGTASPLHF
TGTGCCAGTAGTATGAGACAGGGGACGGCTTCACCCCTCCACTTT
>TRBD1|TRBV18|few|15|TRBJ1-3
CASSPIPGQENTIYF
TGTGCCAGCTCACCAATTCCGGGACAGGAGAACACCATATATTTT
>.|TRBV7-2|few|13|TRBJ1-6
CASSTQPNSPLHF
TGTGCCAGCAGCACGCAACCTAATTCACCCCTCCACTTT
>.|TRBV6-1|.|16|TRBJ2-7
CASSEVGWGSTYEQYF
TGTGCCAGCAGTGAAGTGGGATGGGGGAGTACCTACGAGCAGTACTTC
>.|TRBV7-2|large|19|TRBJ2-6
CASSFRWRERPSGANVLTF
TGTGCCAGCAGCTTTAGGTGGAGGGAGCGGCCCTCTGGGGCCAACGTCCTGACTTTC
>TRBD1|TRBV7-8|few|14|TRBJ1-2
CASSLWGTDSGYTF
TGTGCCAGCAGCTTGTGGGGGACAGATTCGGGCTACACCTTC
>.|TRBV7-2|.|13|TRBJ1-1
CASSSGSGAEAFF
TGTGCCAGCAGCTCCGGGTCAGGGGCTGAAGCTTTCTTT
>.|TRBV2|.|14|TRBJ2-7
CASSETAVTYEQYF
TGTGCCAGCAGTGAAACGGCGGTTACTTACGAGCAGTACTTC
>.|TRBV18|few|16|TRBJ2-3
CASSQGRSPSTDTQYF
TGTGCCAGCTCCCAAGGACGGAGCCCTAGCACAGATACGCAGTATTTT
>.|TRBV10-1|.|14|TRBJ2-2
CASGTSGNTGELFF
TGCGCCAGCGGGACCTCGGGCAACACCGGGGAGCTGTTTTTT
>.|TRBV7-8|.|13|TRBJ1-2
CASSLMEGGGYTF
TGTGCCAGCAGCTTAATGGAGGGTGGTGGCTACACCTTC
>.|TRBV4-1|.|16|TRBJ1-6
CASSQGEGDTRRSLHF
TGCGCCAGCAGCCAAGGAGAAGGGGACACGAGACGGTCCCTCCACTTT
>.|TRBV27|.|13|TRBJ2-2
CASKDVGAGELFF
TGTGCCAGCAAGGATGTGGGGGCCGGGGAGCTGTTTTTT
>.|TRBV25-1|.|15|TRBJ2-1
CASRASGSSYNEQFF
TGTGCCAGCAGGGCGTCGGGGAGCTCCTACAATGAGCAGTTCTTC
>.|TRBV27|.|17|TRBJ2-2
CASSLPRGRANTGELFF
TGTGCCAGCAGTCTCCCCCGCGGGCGGGCGAACACCGGGGAGCTGTTTTTT
>.|TRBV27|.|15|TRBJ2-7
CASSPRSGSSYEQYF
TGTGCCAGCAGCCCTCGGAGCGGTTCCTCCTACGAGCAGTACTTC
>.|TRBV5-1|.|14|TRBJ1-2
CASSLGQALYGYTF
TGCGCCAGCAGCTTGGGACAAGCCCTCTATGGCTACACCTTC
>.|TRBV11-2|.|16|TRBJ1-2
CASSLNTLPANYGYTF
TGTGCCAGCAGCTTAAATACGTTACCAGCTAACTATGGCTACACCTTC
>.|TRBV14|.|15|TRBJ2-3
CASSRTLPYTDTQYF
TGTGCCAGCAGCCGGACTCTCCCCTACACAGATACGCAGTATTTT
>TRBD2|TRBV5-1|few|18|TRBJ2-5
CASSLGLAGDPSQETQYF
TGCGCCAGCAGCTTGGGACTAGCGGGGGATCCGAGCCAAGAGACCCAGTACTTC
>TRBD2|TRBV5-1|.|16|TRBJ2-3
CASRLAGGPGTDTQYF
TGCGCCAGTCGACTAGCGGGAGGGCCCGGCACAGATACGCAGTATTTT
>.|TRBV5-1|few|15|TRBJ2-2
CASSWRTDNTGELFF
TGCGCCAGCAGCTGGAGGACGGATAACACCGGGGAGCTGTTTTTT
>.|TRBV2|.|11|TRBJ2-7
CASSFSYEQYF
TGTGCCAGCAGTTTCTCCTACGAGCAGTACTTC
>.|TRBV5-6|.|15|TRBJ2-2
CASSSLPDSTGELFF
TGTGCCAGCAGCTCCCTCCCCGACAGCACCGGGGAGCTGTTTTTT
>.|TRBV28|few|12|TRBJ2-7
CASSLARGEQYF
TGTGCCAGCAGTTTAGCCAGGGGAGAGCAGTACTTC
>TRBD2|TRBV19|.|16|TRBJ2-1
CASSPSTSGAHNEQFF
TGTGCCAGTAGTCCTTCGACTAGCGGGGCTCACAATGAGCAGTTCTTC
>.|TRBV2|few|14|TRBJ1-4
CASSGGSTNEKLFF
TGTGCCAGCTCTGGGGGCAGCACTAATGAAAAACTGTTTTTT
>TRBD2|TRBV27|few|16|TRBJ2-7
CASSLGPLAGGYEQYF
TGTGCCAGCAGTTTAGGACCACTAGCGGGGGGCTACGAGCAGTACTTC
>.|TRBV10-1|.|12|TRBJ2-7
CASSEFSYEQYF
TGCGCCAGCAGTGAGTTCTCCTACGAGCAGTACTTC